The rows below give T cell receptor beta chains drawn from one sample of a study of glioma-infiltrating T cells. TCRdb reanalysed the multiplex PCR reads using MiXCR and keeps one entry per CDR3 protein. The sample yields approximately 110,000 distinct CDR3 sequences, roughly 24% seen once. The sequencing input was glioma tissue, nonneoplastic brain tissue, or PBMCs (not recorded which). The receptors were gathered from a human donor with low-grade glioma or glioblastoma, undergoing nonglioma brain surgery, or in good health (not recorded which). The CDR3 runs from the conserved cysteine through the conserved F or W. Each record gives: J gene, D gene, clone size, V gene, CDR3 protein, CDR3 DNA. D genes are given only for firm matches. The listing skips clone size in some rows; elsewhere it reads once, few, many or a size class.

TRBJ2-3 NA many TRBV6-6 CASSYGGPTDTQYF TGTGCCAGCAGTTACGGGGGACCCACAGATACGCAGTATTTT
TRBJ1-2 NA many TRBV29-1 CSVEDYGGGYTF TGCAGCGTTGAAGATTACGGAGGTGGCTACACCTTC
TRBJ2-7 TRBD1 many TRBV4-1 CASSHDPGTAVREQYF TGCGCCAGCAGCCACGATCCCGGGACAGCTGTCCGGGAGCAGTACTTC
TRBJ2-1 NA NA TRBV10-3 CASSSHLGNEQFF TGTGCCAGCAGTTCGCATCTAGGCAATGAGCAGTTCTTC
TRBJ2-7 TRBD2 many TRBV4-2 CASSQDLPAGVSGYEQYF TGTGCCAGCAGCCAAGATCTCCCAGCGGGAGTGTCTGGGTACGAGCAGTACTTC
TRBJ1-1 NA many TRBV18 CASSQPGGTEAFF TGTGCCAGCTCACAGCCGGGGGGCACTGAAGCTTTCTTT
TRBJ2-1 TRBD1 many TRBV6-6 CASSYWDRGEQFF TGTGCCAGCAGTTACTGGGACAGGGGAGAGCAGTTCTTC
TRBJ1-5 NA many TRBV19 CASSIQDYQPQHF TGTGCCAGTAGTATTCAGGATTATCAGCCCCAGCATTTT
TRBJ2-7 TRBD1 NA TRBV7-9 CASRGTGGQSEQYF TGTGCCAGCAGAGGGACAGGGGGTCAAAGCGAGCAGTACTTC
TRBJ2-5 NA many TRBV6-1 CASTDRETQYF TGTGCCAGCACCGACCGCGAGACCCAGTACTTC
TRBJ2-3 TRBD1 few TRBV10-3 CATDRGSGRDTQYF TGTGCCACTGACAGGGGGTCAGGTCGAGATACGCAGTATTTT
TRBJ2-7 NA many TRBV28 CASSLLAGPLQGLSSYEQYF TGTGCCAGCAGTCTCCTCGCCGGGCCGTTACAGGGCCTGAGCTCCTACGAGCAGTACTTC
TRBJ1-1 NA many TRBV27 CASRSYVGEGAHTEAFF TGTGCCAGCAGGTCTTACGTCGGGGAAGGGGCGCACACTGAAGCTTTCTTT
TRBJ1-5 NA many TRBV6-1 CASSVLNNQPQHF TGTGCCAGCAGCGTGTTGAACAATCAGCCCCAGCATTTT
TRBJ2-5 TRBD1 many TRBV6-1 CASSLQGALFETQYF TGTGCCAGCAGTCTACAGGGGGCGTTATTTGAGACCCAGTACTTC
TRBJ2-3 NA NA TRBV29-1 CSGCGTRLYTDTQYF TGCAGCGGTTGCGGGACTCGCCTTTACACAGATACGCAGTATTTT
TRBJ1-5 NA many TRBV7-2 CASSLNNQPQHF TGTGCCAGCAGCTTAAATAATCAGCCCCAGCATTTT
TRBJ2-1 NA many TRBV19 CASSIEVQPYNEQFF TGTGCCAGTAGTATCGAAGTACAGCCTTACAATGAGCAGTTCTTC
TRBJ1-4 NA few TRBV12-3/TRBV12-4 CASSPDRSTNEKLFF TGTGCCAGCAGCCCTGACCGATCAACTAATGAAAAACTGTTTTTT
TRBJ2-5 TRBD2 NA TRBV3-1 CASKPGLADPRQETQYF TGTGCCAGCAAGCCGGGACTAGCGGACCCCCGACAAGAGACCCAGTACTTC
TRBJ1-1 NA NA TRBV11-2 CASTQTWGARTEALF TGTGCCAGCACCCAAACATGGGGGGCGAGAACTGAAGCTTTATTT
TRBJ2-1 NA many TRBV7-6 CASSRESSYNEQFF TGTGCCAGCAGCAGGGAGAGCTCCTACAATGAGCAGTTCTTC
TRBJ2-1 TRBD1 NA TRBV30 CAWRKRDRGIISSYNEQFF TGTGCCTGGAGGAAACGGGACAGGGGAATCATAAGCTCCTACAATGAGCAGTTCTTC
TRBJ2-5 NA NA TRBV11-2 CASSLEYSQETQYF TGTGCCAGCAGCTTAGAGTACAGCCAAGAGACCCAGTACTTC
TRBJ2-1 NA few TRBV29-1 CSVEETTSRLNEQFF TGCAGCGTTGAAGAGACGACTAGTCGTCTCAATGAGCAGTTCTTC
TRBJ1-5 NA many TRBV10-3 CAISRRDGNQPQHF TGTGCCATCAGTAGAAGGGACGGCAATCAGCCCCAGCATTTT
TRBJ2-7 TRBD1 many TRBV2 CASKGQWAYEQYF TGTGCCAGCAAGGGACAGTGGGCCTACGAGCAGTACTTC
TRBJ2-5 TRBD2 many TRBV20-1 CSARDLLAVIQETQYF TGCAGTGCTAGAGATCTACTAGCGGTAATCCAAGAGACCCAGTACTTC
TRBJ2-3 TRBD1 many TRBV28 CASYQGATDTQYF TGTGCCAGCTACCAGGGGGCCACAGATACGCAGTATTTT
TRBJ1-1 NA many TRBV19 CASSIASLGNTEAFF TGTGCCAGTAGTATAGCCAGCCTGGGGAACACTGAAGCTTTCTTT
TRBJ2-2 TRBD1 NA TRBV25-1 CASSGTGQSNTGELFF TGTGCCAGCAGTGGGACAGGGCAATCTAACACCGGGGAGCTGTTTTTT
TRBJ1-1 NA medium-sized TRBV2 CASRDTNTEAFF TGTGCCAGCAGAGACACGAACACTGAAGCTTTCTTT
TRBJ1-1 NA NA TRBV4-1 CASSAGILTNTEAFF TGCGCCAGCAGCGCTGGAATCCTGACGAACACTGAAGCTTTCTTT
TRBJ2-5 NA NA TRBV2 CATTGLLQETQYF TGTGCCACCACGGGACTCCTCCAAGAGACCCAGTACTTC
TRBJ2-1 NA NA TRBV12-3/TRBV12-4 CASSLMGGIGDEQFF TGTGCCAGCAGTTTAATGGGCGGGATTGGGGATGAGCAGTTCTTC
TRBJ2-7 NA many TRBV6-1 CASTESTNSYEQYF TGTGCCAGCACTGAGTCGACCAACTCCTACGAGCAGTACTTC
TRBJ2-7 TRBD2 many TRBV18 CASSPPLAGSEQYF TGTGCCAGCTCACCACCGTTAGCGGGGAGCGAGCAGTACTTC
TRBJ2-3 NA many TRBV15 CATSRVGSADTQYF TGTGCCACCAGCAGAGTGGGGTCGGCAGATACGCAGTATTTT
TRBJ1-1 NA many TRBV29-1 CSVEGYGTEAFF TGCAGCGTTGAAGGGTACGGCACTGAAGCTTTCTTT
TRBJ2-5 TRBD2 NA TRBV11-1 CASSTGTSGNQETQYF TGTGCCAGCAGCACCGGGACTAGCGGGAATCAAGAGACCCAGTACTTC
TRBJ1-1 TRBD1 NA TRBV27 CASSHQGGWTEAFF TGTGCCAGCAGTCATCAAGGGGGCTGGACTGAAGCTTTCTTT
TRBJ2-3 NA many TRBV5-1 CASSSGEDTQYF TGCGCCAGCAGCTCAGGGGAAGATACGCAGTATTTT
TRBJ2-1 NA NA TRBV18 CASSPASVSHNEQFF TGTGCCAGCTCTCCGGCTAGCGTGAGCCACAATGAGCAGTTCTTC
TRBJ1-4 TRBD1 NA TRBV3-1 CASSQDPRGNEKLFF TGTGCCAGCAGCCAAGATCCCAGGGGGAATGAAAAACTGTTTTTT
TRBJ2-3 TRBD2 NA TRBV7-8 CASRQSGIYADTQYF TGTGCCAGCAGACAAAGCGGGATATACGCAGATACGCAGTATTTT
TRBJ2-1 NA many TRBV7-9 CASSLIANEQFF TGTGCCAGCAGCTTAATAGCAAATGAGCAGTTCTTC
TRBJ2-3 NA many TRBV19 CASSIGTSPDTQYF TGTGCCAGTAGTATTGGAACTAGCCCAGATACGCAGTATTTT
TRBJ2-3 TRBD1 many TRBV6-1 CASSSGGPTDTQYF TGTGCCAGCAGTTCAGGGGGCCCCACAGATACGCAGTATTTT
TRBJ2-1 NA many TRBV6-1 CASSRVAYNEQFF TGTGCCAGCAGCAGGGTCGCGTACAATGAGCAGTTCTTC
TRBJ1-1 NA few TRBV29-1 CSVERVLMNTEAFF TGCAGCGTTGAAAGGGTGCTGATGAACACTGAAGCTTTCTTT
TRBJ2-7 NA few TRBV2 CASNYQGEQYF TGTGCCAGCAACTACCAGGGCGAGCAGTACTTC
TRBJ2-5 NA NA TRBV5-1 CASSNERGTGQETQYF TGCGCCAGCAGCAATGAACGGGGGACTGGCCAAGAGACCCAGTACTTC
TRBJ2-7 TRBD2 many TRBV13 CASSFYGLGTNEQYF TGTGCCAGCAGCTTCTACGGACTAGGAACGAACGAGCAGTACTTC
TRBJ2-7 TRBD1 many TRBV27 CASSLNWGQSYEQYF TGTGCCAGCAGTTTAAACTGGGGACAGTCCTACGAGCAGTACTTC
TRBJ2-1 NA NA TRBV29-1 CSGRLGPVNEQFF TGCAGCGGCCGACTAGGCCCAGTGAATGAGCAGTTCTTC
TRBJ2-3 TRBD2 many TRBV4-3 CASSQDALADRTDTQYF TGCGCCAGCAGCCAAGATGCCCTAGCGGACCGCACAGATACGCAGTATTTT
TRBJ1-1 NA few TRBV12-3/TRBV12-4 CASSFWGTTEAFF TGTGCCAGCAGTTTCTGGGGGACCACTGAAGCTTTCTTT